The 14 T cell receptor beta chains reported below all come from one sample, sequenced in a study of blood T cell repertoires in COVID-19. Generated by immunoSEQ multiplex PCR, the TCRdb table keeps only in-frame clones and is missing some. This repertoire shows some 310,000 clones, roughly 91% found once; its top ten account for 1%. The specimen was peripheral blood. These receptors were obtained from a man between 50 and 59 years old with active or convalescent COVID-19.

This chain uses TRBV6-1 with TRBJ1-2, with 7 bases lining up with TRBD1. From germline, CDR1 is MNHNS and CDR2 SASEGT. With V trimmed by 2 bases and J by 7 bases, 7 bases remained unmatched. CDR3 length: 14 amino acids. CDR3 sequence: CASSEPQGVGGYTF. The CDR3 coding sequence is TGTGCCAGCAGTGAACCCCAGGGGGTCGGTGGCTACACCTTC.

The gene calls are TRBV19 and TRBJ1-2; 10 nucleotides line up with TRBD1. J gave up 1 base and V 6 bases, and 8 bases lay outside the gene matches. This CDR3 is built from 16 residues. Germline assignment: CDR1 LNHDA and CDR2 SQIVND (reference sequence). The CDR3 loop reads CASSPGQGMSNYGYTF. The CDR3 DNA reads TGTGCCAGTAGCCCGGGACAGGGGATGAGTAACTATGGCTACACCTTC.

This chain links TRBV4-2 with TRBJ1-4, with D possibly TRBD1 on 6 matching bases. The V end lost 4 bases, the J end lost 7 bases, and 19 bases lay between the germline ends. The length of the CDR3 is 16 residues. Germline V gene sequence: CDR1 LGHNA, CDR2 YNFKEQ. The CDR3 here is CASSPLGGAPPEKLFF. For the CDR3, the DNA is TGTGCCAGCAGCCCCCTCGGGGGGGCCCCACCTGAAAAACTGTTTTTT.

The chain combines TRBV24-1 with TRBJ1-4; 8 bases agree with TRBD1. The ends lost 4 bases at V and 11 bases at J; junction bases unmatched: 11. Germline assignment: CDR1 KGHDR and CDR2 SFDVKD. The CDR3 loop spans 15 amino acids. This CDR3 reads CATSDGQGAPPKLFF. For the CDR3, the DNA is TGTGCCACCAGTGACGGGCAGGGGGCGCCTCCCAAACTGTTTTTT.

This sequence joins TRBV2 and TRBJ1-1, with TRBD1 as a possible D gene (5 bases). Germline CDR1 and CDR2: SNHLY and FYNNEI. This CDR3 region has 12 residues. The CDR3 here is CTQRGDNTEAFF. CDR3 DNA: TGTACCCAACGGGGGGATAACACTGAAGCTTTCTTT. Based on the CDR3 plus reference TRBV2 and TRBJ1-1, the full variable domain is EPEVTQTPSHQVTQMGQEVILRCVPISNHLYFYWYRQILGQKVEFLVSFYNNEISEKSEIFDDQFSVERPDGSNFTLKIRSTKLEDSAMYFCTQRGDNTEAFFGQGTRLTVV.

The chain recombines TRBV6-1 with TRBJ1-1; TRBD1 matches 10 bases. J lost 4 bases, V lost 2 bases, and 4 bases had no gene match. Germline CDR1 reads MNHNS; CDR2 reads SASEGT. The CDR3 contains 15 residues. The CDR3 here is CASSEWDRGLTEAFF. The CDR3 nucleotides are TGTGCCAGCAGTGAATGGGACAGGGGTCTCACTGAAGCTTTCTTT.

Here the CDR3 DNA reads TGTGCCATCACCCCCGACAGGGATGCCTATGGCTACACCTTC. It codes for CAITPDRDAYGYTF. V gene TRBV10-3 combines with J gene TRBJ1-2; TRBD1 aligns across 7 bases. Per germline, CDR1 ENHRY and CDR2 SYGVKD. V lost 7 bases and J lost 4; bases outside the gene matches: 9. The CDR3 covers 14 residues.

This sequence joins TRBV6-2 or TRBV6-3 and TRBJ1-5; 8 positions match TRBD1. The CDR3 totals 13 residues. The germline V gene encodes CDR1 MNHEY and CDR2 SVGEGT. V was clipped by 5 bases and J by 11 bases; unmatched bases: 8. For the CDR3, the DNA is TGTGCCAGCAGTGGGACAGGAGATCTGACCCAGCATTTT. Translated: CASSGTGDLTQHF.

The chain joins TRBV2 to TRBJ2-7; tentatively, D is TRBD2 (5 bases). This CDR3 contains 14 residues. V was pared by 6 bases and J by 6 bases, with 18 bases between. The germline V gene encodes CDR1 SNHLY and CDR2 FYNNEI. CDR3 protein: CASSLGLPRGEQYF. CDR3 bases: TGTGCCAGCAGCCTCGGACTCCCCAGAGGCGAGCAGTACTTC. Full variable domain (missing parts from reference TRBV2 and TRBJ2-7): EPEVTQTPSHQVTQMGQEVILRCVPISNHLYFYWYRQILGQKVEFLVSFYNNEISEKSEIFDDQFSVERPDGSNFTLKIRSTKLEDSAMYFCASSLGLPRGEQYFGPGTRLTVT.

The V call is TRBV3-1 (or the pseudogene TRBV3-2), the J call TRBJ1-3, with TRBD1 matching 7 bases. The CDR3 spans 16 residues. From germline, CDR1 is LGHDT and CDR2 YNNKEL (reference sequence). The V gene end was trimmed by 6 bases and the J gene end by 1 base; junction bases not matched to a gene: 9. The CDR3 here is CASSRQGLGSGNTIYF. Here the CDR3 DNA reads TGTGCCAGCAGTAGACAGGGTCTCGGTTCTGGAAACACCATATATTTT.

This chain links TRBV19 with TRBJ2-6, with 9 bases that match TRBD2. The germline gives CDR1 LNHDA, CDR2 SQIVND (reference sequence). There are 15 residues in the CDR3. The V and J ends lost 6 bases and 1 base, in that order; junction bases with no gene match: 1. CDR3 loop: CASSGLASGANVLTF. Here the CDR3 DNA reads TGTGCCAGTAGCGGACTAGCGTCTGGGGCCAACGTCCTGACTTTC.

The rearrangement links TRBV29-1 to TRBJ2-6; no firm D call. Looked up from germline, CDR1 is SQVTM and CDR2 is ANQGSEA. The CDR3 totals 16 residues. V lost 3 bases to trimming and J lost 0 bases, with 12 bases between them. For the CDR3, the DNA is TGCAGCGTTGAGTCCTCCGGGTCCTCTGGGGCCAACGTCCTGACTTTC. Translating it yields CSVESSGSSGANVLTF.

This chain links TRBV15 with TRBJ1-4, with D tentatively TRBD1 (6 bases). Trimming stripped 8 bases from V and 2 bases from J, with 18 bases between. From germline, CDR1 is LNHNV and CDR2 YYDKDF (reference sequence). The CDR3 runs 16 residues. Written as DNA, the CDR3 is TGTGCCACCTCCCAGAGGGGGTCAGCGACTAATGAAAAACTGTTTTTT. It translates to CATSQRGSATNEKLFF.

The V gene is TRBV9, the J gene TRBJ1-2, with D maybe TRBD1 (6 bases). Trimming stripped 0 bases from V and 3 bases from J, with 9 bases between. The V gene's germline CDR1 is SGDLS and CDR2 YYNGEE. This CDR3 comprises 14 residues. Here the CDR3 DNA reads TGTGCCAGCAGCGTAGCTGGGGGCGACTATGGCTACACCTTC. Its protein product is CASSVAGGDYGYTF.